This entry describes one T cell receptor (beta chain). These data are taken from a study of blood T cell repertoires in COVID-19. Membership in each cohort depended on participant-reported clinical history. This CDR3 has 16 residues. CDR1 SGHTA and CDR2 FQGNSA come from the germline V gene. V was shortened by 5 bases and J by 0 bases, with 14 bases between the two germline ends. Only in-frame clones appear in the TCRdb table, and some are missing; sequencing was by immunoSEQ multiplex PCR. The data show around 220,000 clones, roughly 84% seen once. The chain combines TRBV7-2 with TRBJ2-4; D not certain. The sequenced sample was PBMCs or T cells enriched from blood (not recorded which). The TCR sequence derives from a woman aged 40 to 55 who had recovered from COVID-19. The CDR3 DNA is TGTGCCAGCAGCCCCGAGGCCGTACTAGCCAAAAACATTCAGTACTTC. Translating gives CASSPEAVLAKNIQYF.